Below, one T cell receptor (beta chain) is given with its context. Its target is not known. These data come from a study of identical twins. Study-wide findings and caveats: Cross-sectional statistics, not tracking of the same donors, supported the conclusions.

Unique molecular identifiers were present on cDNA, and template switching added a universal primer site. TCRdb reprocessed the 5' RACE reads via MiXCR and lists one record per CDR3 protein. The sample includes roughly 720,000 distinct CDR3 sequences, 18% of them seen just once. Germline CDR1 SGHTS, CDR2 YDEGEE. Trimming took 0 bases from V and 3 from J, leaving 9 bases between them. This CDR3 spans 14 amino acids. This sample also belongs to another study, concerning T cells expressing NK-cell markers. Per that study: Sorted CD3+CD56+NKG2C+, CD3+CD56+NKG2C- and CD3+CD56-NKG2C+ T cells supplied TCR beta repertoires. The authors applied an anti-gamma-delta TCR antibody in several experiments, and it restricted sorting to alpha-beta TCR T cells.

The chain is built from TRBV5-8 and TRBJ1-2; unclear D gene. Sequencing was performed on PBMCs. The sequence was collected from a woman between 18 and 29 years old in good health. The CDR3, as DNA: TGTGCCAGCAGCTTGGCCCTGGTTTACTATGGCTACACCTTC. Translated, it gives CASSLALVYYGYTF.